These 19 T cell receptor beta chains were all obtained from the same sample, sequenced in a study of T cells in Graves' hyperthyroidism and ophthalmopathy. RNA transcripts yielded amplified TCR beta CDR3 regions. Primed by the HTBI set, a first-round RT-PCR was run on the TCR CDR3. TCRdb re-derived calls from the multiplex PCR reads in MiXCR, one entry per CDR3 protein. The sample includes 550,000 to 800,000 distinct CDR3 sequences, around 17% of them seen just once. The source material was blood. All receptors derive from a man between 18 and 35 years old with Graves' hyperthyroidism.

This clonotype has ten or more counts. This chain uses TRBV28 with TRBJ2-3; D is perhaps TRBD1 or TRBD2 (5 bases each). The CDR3 runs 16 residues. The ends were cut back, 5 bases at V and 6 bases at J, with 21 bases in the middle. Per germline, CDR1 MDHEN and CDR2 SYDVKM. The CDR3 DNA reads as TGTGCCAGCAGTCGCACCTCCCGGGACCCCCAGGATACGCAGTATTTT. Encoded protein: CASSRTSRDPQDTQYF.

The sample holds many counts of this clonotype. V usage is TRBV7-9 and J usage is TRBJ1-5; D remains ambiguous. CDR3 size: 13 residues. Germline V gene lookup returns CDR1 SEHNR and CDR2 FQNEAQ (reference sequence). Between the trimmed V and J ends, which lost 2 bases and 2 bases, there was a span of 4 bases. DNA for the CDR3: TGTGCCAGCAGCTTACAGGGCAATCAGCCCCAGCATTTT. Translation gives CASSLQGNQPQHF.

This clonotype was seen only a few times. The chain recombines TRBV20-1 with TRBJ2-7, with TRBD2 as a possible D gene (6 bases). Trimming took 2 bases from V and 0 from J, leaving 8 bases between them. The CDR3 spans 13 residues. Germline V gene data show CDR1 as DFQATT and CDR2 as SNEGSKA (reference sequence). The chain's CDR3 is CSARSGDSYEQYF. The CDR3 nucleotides are TGCAGTGCTAGATCGGGGGACTCCTACGAGCAGTACTTC.

This clonotype was seen at least ten times. The V and J genes are TRBV10-3 and TRBJ1-1; 7 bases align to TRBD1. CDR1 ENHRY and CDR2 SYGVKD come from the germline V gene. CDR3 length: 14 amino acids. V dropped 6 bases and J dropped 1; count of bases not matched to a gene: 5. For the CDR3, the DNA is TGTGCCATCAGGGCCCAGGGGGGGAACACTGAAGCTTTCTTT. Its protein product is CAIRAQGGNTEAFF.

This clonotype was detected ten times or more. The CDR3, as DNA: TGTGCCACCGCGACAGGGGACGGTGGACCCCTCCACTTT. Amino acid sequence: CATATGDGGPLHF. This chain uses TRBV28 with TRBJ1-6, with 8 bases matching TRBD1. V shed 10 bases and J 12 bases; nucleotides not matched to a gene: 11. The CDR3 totals 13 residues. The V gene's germline CDR1 is MDHEN and CDR2 SYDVKM.

This clonotype came up many times. The chain carries TRBV28 and TRBJ2-7; 12 bases map to TRBD2. CDR1 MDHEN and CDR2 SYDVKM come from the germline V gene. The ends lost 6 bases at V and 3 bases at J; junction bases unmatched: 15. The CDR3 contains 18 residues. DNA for the CDR3: TGTGCCAGCAGCCCCGACAGGGCTGGACTAGCGGGATTCTACGAGCAGTACTTC. Translated, it gives CASSPDRAGLAGFYEQYF. The variable domain in full, completed from reference TRBV28 and TRBJ2-7, reads DVKVTQSSRYLVKRTGEKVFLECVQDMDHENMFWYRQDPGLGLRLIYFSYDVKMKEKGDIPEGYSVSREKKERFSLILESASTNQTSMYLCASSPDRAGLAGFYEQYFGPGTRLTVT.

The V call is TRBV7-9, the J call TRBJ2-2; no clear D. V lost 0 bases to trimming and J lost 3 bases, with 8 bases between them. The CDR3 has 15 amino acids. Per the germline V gene, CDR1 is SEHNR and CDR2 is FQNEAQ (reference sequence). CDR3 sequence (DNA): TGTGCCAGCAGCTTAGCGTCCAGGCACACCGGGGAGCTGTTTTTT. This encodes CASSLASRHTGELFF. Full variable domain (remainder filled in from reference TRBV7-9 and TRBJ2-2): DTGVSQNPRHKITKRGQNVTFRCDPISEHNRLYWYRQTLGQGPEFLTYFQNEAQLEKSRLLSDRFSAERPKGSFSTLEIQRTEQGDSAMYLCASSLASRHTGELFFGEGSRLTVL.

This clonotype occurred a few times. This chain links TRBV6-1 with TRBJ2-4; TRBD2 matches at 7 bases. Trimming took 5 bases from V and 7 from J; bases not matched to a gene: 11. The CDR3 contains 15 residues. Per the germline V gene, CDR1 is MNHNS and CDR2 is SASEGT. For the CDR3, the DNA is TGTGCCAGCAGTAAACTAGCCGGGAGGACCAACATTCAGTACTTC. Translated, it gives CASSKLAGRTNIQYF.

The V gene is TRBV7-3, the J gene TRBJ2-1; 7 nucleotides match TRBD2. The germline gives CDR1 SGHTA, CDR2 FQGTGA. Germline trimming cut 8 bases from V and 7 bases from J; bases unmatched to any gene: 8. This CDR3 comprises 13 residues. CDR3 in amino acids: CASSLTSQNEQFF. In DNA form, the CDR3 reads TGTGCCAGCTCTTTGACTAGCCAGAATGAGCAGTTCTTC.

The sample holds a few counts of this clonotype. The junction departs from the called germline gene at one end, perhaps through a read error. The CDR3 DNA reads as TGTGCCAGCAGTGACGGGCGATTTAATGAAAAACTGGTTTTT. Its translation is CASSDGRFNEKLVF. The chain is built from TRBV28 and TRBJ1-4; no reliable D call. Germline V gene data show CDR1 as MDHEN and CDR2 as SYDVKM. The CDR3 sequence is 14 residues long.

In the case of this clonotype: The junction shows a germline mismatch at one end, possibly a read error. The V gene is TRBV4-1, the J gene TRBJ1-4; D unresolved. The CDR3 extends over 16 amino acids. The germline gives CDR1 MGHRA, CDR2 YSYEKL. The DNA for the CDR3 is TGTGCCAGCAGCCAAGATAGGGCAGCTTCTAATGAAAAACTGTTTTTT. Protein: CASSQDRAASNEKLFF.

This clonotype was counted many times. The chain is built from TRBV12-3 or TRBV12-4 and TRBJ2-5; 14 bases agree with TRBD2. The CDR3 length is 16 residues. V was pared by 4 bases and J by 3 bases, with 4 bases of the junction left unmatched. The CDR3 loop reads CASSSETSGREETQYF. The CDR3, as DNA: TGTGCCAGCAGTTCGGAGACTAGCGGGAGGGAAGAGACCCAGTACTTC.

In its sample, this clonotype was seen a few times. The chain employs TRBV18 and TRBJ1-4; 11 nucleotides align to TRBD1. The CDR3 is 18 residues long. J lost 7 bases, V lost 3 bases, and 13 bases had no gene match. Germline CDR1 and CDR2: KGHSH and LQKENI. The CDR3 region has the DNA TGTGCCAGCTCACCCCCTCCGGGACAGGGGGACCCGAGTGAAAAACTGTTTTTT. Its protein product is CASSPPPGQGDPSEKLFF. The variable domain in full, with the rest retrieved from reference TRBV18 and TRBJ1-4, is NAGVMQNPRHLVRRRGQEARLRCSPMKGHSHVYWYRQLPEEGLKFMVYLQKENIIDESGMPKERFSAEFPKEGPSILRIQQVVRGDSAAYFCASSPPPGQGDPSEKLFFGSGTQLSVL.

The V gene is TRBV9, the J gene TRBJ2-7, with D possibly matching TRBD2 (5 bases). The V and J ends lost 3 bases and 0 bases respectively, with 13 bases between them. Looked up from germline, CDR1 is SGDLS and CDR2 is YYNGEE. CDR3 length: 15 residues. The CDR3 loop reads CASSARSGSSYEQYF. In nucleotides, the CDR3 is TGTGCCAGCAGCGCCCGTTCGGGGTCCTCCTACGAGCAGTACTTC.

Ten or more counts support this clonotype. This chain joins TRBV2 and TRBJ1-5; TRBD1 agrees at 8 bases. J lost 6 bases, V lost 6 bases, and 1 base had no gene match. Germline CDR1 SNHLY, CDR2 FYNNEI. The CDR3 is made up of 12 amino acids. This chain's CDR3 is CASRTGAQPQHF. The CDR3 DNA is TGTGCCAGCAGGACAGGGGCTCAGCCCCAGCATTTT.

This clonotype was detected only a few times. The genes are TRBV27 and TRBJ1-3, with D perhaps TRBD1 (6 bases). The CDR3 contains 15 residues. V gave up 4 bases and J gave up 0 bases, with 10 bases separating them. Per germline, CDR1 MNHEY and CDR2 SMNVEV (reference sequence). CDR3 sequence: CASSSQQGSGNTIYF. CDR3 nucleotide sequence: TGTGCCAGCAGTTCACAACAGGGCTCTGGAAACACCATATATTTT.

V is TRBV10-2 and J is TRBJ2-5; possibly TRBD1 or TRBD2 for D (6 bases each). The CDR3 sequence is 13 residues long. The germline V gene has CDR1 WSHSY and CDR2 SAAADI. With 10 bases removed from V and 2 bases from J, the gap between germline ends came to 14 bases. CDR3 DNA sequence: TGCGCCACCCGGAGGGGGGTGCAAGAGACCCAGTACTTC. Its translation is CATRRGVQETQYF.

This clonotype appeared many times. J is TRBJ2-5 and V is TRBV28, with 13 bases identical to TRBD2. V lost 8 bases to trimming and J lost 5 bases; unmatched junction nucleotides: 2. The CDR3 runs to 13 residues. Germline lookup yields CDR1 MDHEN and CDR2 SYDVKM. The CDR3 region is CASVLAGGETQYF. CDR3 nucleotides: TGTGCCAGCGTACTAGCGGGAGGGGAGACCCAGTACTTC. Full variable domain (remainder filled in from reference TRBV28 and TRBJ2-5): DVKVTQSSRYLVKRTGEKVFLECVQDMDHENMFWYRQDPGLGLRLIYFSYDVKMKEKGDIPEGYSVSREKKERFSLILESASTNQTSMYLCASVLAGGETQYFGPGTRLLVL.

The chain has TRBV6-1 and TRBJ1-2; D remains unclear. The CDR3 spans 11 residues. The V gene's germline CDR1 is MNHNS and CDR2 SASEGT. V was cut by 2 bases and J by 14 bases, with 12 bases left in between. For the CDR3, the DNA is TGTGCCAGCAGTGAATCGGGCCCAGAGACCTTC. It is translated as CASSESGPETF.